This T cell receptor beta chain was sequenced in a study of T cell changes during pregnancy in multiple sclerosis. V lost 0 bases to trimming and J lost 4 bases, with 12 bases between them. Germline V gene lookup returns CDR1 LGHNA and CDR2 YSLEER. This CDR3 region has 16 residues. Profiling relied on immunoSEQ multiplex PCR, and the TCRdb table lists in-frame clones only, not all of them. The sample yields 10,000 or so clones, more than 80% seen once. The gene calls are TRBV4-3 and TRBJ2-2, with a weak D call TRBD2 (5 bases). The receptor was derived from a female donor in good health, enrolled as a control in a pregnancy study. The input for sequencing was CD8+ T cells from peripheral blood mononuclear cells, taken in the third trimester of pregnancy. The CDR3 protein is CASSQDRRSFTGELFF. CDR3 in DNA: TGCGCCAGCAGCCAAGATCGGAGGTCTTTCACCGGGGAGCTGTTTTTT.